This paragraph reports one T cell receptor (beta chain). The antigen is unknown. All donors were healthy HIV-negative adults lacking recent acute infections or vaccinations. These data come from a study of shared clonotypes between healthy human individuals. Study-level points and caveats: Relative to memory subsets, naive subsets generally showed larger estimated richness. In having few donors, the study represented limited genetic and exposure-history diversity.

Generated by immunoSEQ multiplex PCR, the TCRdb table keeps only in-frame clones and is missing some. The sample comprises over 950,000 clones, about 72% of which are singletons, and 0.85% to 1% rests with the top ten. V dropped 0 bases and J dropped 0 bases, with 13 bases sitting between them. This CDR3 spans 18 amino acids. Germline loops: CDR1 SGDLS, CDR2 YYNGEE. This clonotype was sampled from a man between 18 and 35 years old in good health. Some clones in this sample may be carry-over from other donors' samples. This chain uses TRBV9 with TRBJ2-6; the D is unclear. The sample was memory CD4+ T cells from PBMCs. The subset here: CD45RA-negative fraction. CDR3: CASSVAWAFVSGANVLTF. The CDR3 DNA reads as TGTGCCAGCAGCGTAGCGTGGGCCTTCGTCTCTGGGGCCAACGTCCTGACTTTC.